These 10 T cell receptor beta chains share one sample of origin, sequenced in a study of blood T cell repertoires in COVID-19 (dated by TCRdb to 2018 to 2020). The receptor library was made with the immunoSEQ multiplex PCR assay. TCRdb holds this immuneACCESS table with in-frame rearrangements only. Some clones are missing; in checked studies, unresolved V genes explain under half, and the rest has no known cause. Counted in this sample were around 120,000 clones; under 80% of them appeared once. The ten largest account for 2.5% of the sample. Sequences were obtained from peripheral blood. These receptors all stem from a man aged 45-60 years with acute or convalescent COVID-19.

This chain uses TRBV9 with TRBJ2-2; 7 positions match TRBD1. The CDR3 extends over 16 amino acids. J gave up 0 bases and V 4 bases, and 6 bases lay outside the gene matches. Germline V gene data show CDR1 as SGDLS and CDR2 as YYNGEE. For the CDR3, the DNA is TGTGCCAGCAGCCCGTATGACAGGGCGAACACCGGGGAGCTGTTTTTT. Translating gives CASSPYDRANTGELFF.

CDR3 loop: CAWSVAGFNTQYF. CDR3 sequence (DNA): TGTGCCTGGAGTGTCGCGGGGTTTAATACCCAGTACTTC. The rearrangement joins TRBV30 to TRBJ2-5; possible D gene TRBD2, 6 bases. The V gene's germline CDR1 is GTSNPN and CDR2 SVGIG (reference sequence). Trimming left V 0 bases short and J 8 bases short, with 13 bases between. This CDR3 region has 13 residues.

The chain carries TRBV11-1 and TRBJ2-1; TRBD1 agrees at 9 bases. Germline V gives CDR1 SGHAT, CDR2 FQDESV (reference sequence). V trimming: 5 bases; J trimming: 7 bases; junction bases outside the gene matches: 3. The CDR3 length is 13 residues. The CDR3 is CASSRDRENEQFF. CDR3 nucleotide sequence: TGTGCCAGCAGCCGGGACAGGGAAAATGAGCAGTTCTTC. The whole variable domain, filled in from reference TRBV11-1 and TRBJ2-1, reads EAEVAQSPRYKITEKSQAVAFWCDPISGHATLYWYRQILGQGPELLVQFQDESVVDDSQLPKDRFSAERLKGVDSTLKIQPAELGDSAMYLCASSRDRENEQFFGPGTRLTVL.

V usage is TRBV27 and J usage is TRBJ2-3; TRBD2 agrees at 8 bases. V was pared by 5 bases and J by 6 bases, with 13 bases of the junction left unmatched. This CDR3 spans 16 amino acids. Germline CDR1 reads MNHEY; CDR2 reads SMNVEV (reference sequence). The CDR3 is CASSPSAGDTGDTQYF. As DNA, the CDR3 is TGTGCCAGCAGTCCCTCAGCGGGAGATACAGGGGATACGCAGTATTTT.

The chain combines TRBV18 with TRBJ2-6, with 8 nucleotides matching TRBD2. This CDR3 is 19 amino acids long. The junction had 9 bases not matched to a gene; V was cut back by 2 bases and J by 0 bases. The V gene's germline CDR1 is KGHSH and CDR2 LQKENI. This chain's CDR3 is CASSPFRGGLSSGANVLTF. CDR3 nucleotides: TGTGCCAGCTCACCATTCCGGGGGGGTCTTAGCTCTGGGGCCAACGTCCTGACTTTC.

The chain couples TRBV29-1 to TRBJ1-1, with 11 bases aligning to TRBD1. With V trimmed by 4 bases and J by 1 base, 2 bases remained unmatched. Looked up from germline, CDR1 is SQVTM and CDR2 is ANQGSEA. The CDR3 length is 14 residues. The CDR3 spells CSVAGTGGNTEAFF. The DNA of the CDR3 is TGCAGCGTTGCCGGGACAGGGGGGAACACTGAAGCTTTCTTT.

The J gene is TRBJ2-1, the V gene TRBV7-8, with 8 nucleotides matching TRBD2. The trim removed 6 bases at V and 5 bases at J, leaving 9 bases unmatched. CDR3 length equals 15 residues. The germline CDR1 and CDR2 sequences are SGHVS and FQNEAQ. The CDR3 loop is CASSSAGVKNNEQFF. Here the CDR3 DNA reads TGTGCCAGCAGTTCAGCGGGAGTTAAGAACAATGAGCAGTTCTTC. The complete variable domain, with remaining parts taken from reference TRBV7-8 and TRBJ2-1, reads GAGVSQSPRYKVAKRGQDVALRCDPISGHVSLFWYQQALGQGPEFLTYFQNEAQLDKSGLPSDRFFAERPEGSVSTLKIQRTQQEDSAVYLCASSSAGVKNNEQFFGPGTRLTVL.

On this clone: A much larger clone differs from this one at a single base, so this may be a read error. The same CDR3 can be traced to other DNA sequences in this sample. The V and J genes are TRBV29-1 and TRBJ2-1; TRBD2 agrees at 7 bases. The CDR3 has 12 residues. The germline V gene has CDR1 SQVTM and CDR2 ANQGSEA. Trimming at V came to 3 bases and at J to 7 bases, leaving 3 bases not matched to a gene. CDR3 protein: CSVERGYNEQFF. In DNA, the CDR3 is TGCAGCGTTGAGCGGGGGTATAATGAGCAGTTCTTC.

This chain links TRBV11-2 with TRBJ1-5, with TRBD1 matching 11 bases. The germline V gene has CDR1 SGHAT and CDR2 FQNNGV. Unmatched junction bases numbered 7, after V lost 5 bases and J lost 7 bases. The CDR3 sequence is 15 residues long. This CDR3 reads CASSAGTGGFQPQHF. Here the CDR3 DNA reads TGTGCCAGCAGCGCGGGGACAGGGGGTTTCCAGCCCCAGCATTTT.

The chain joins TRBV6-5 to TRBJ1-2, with 7 nucleotides matching TRBD1. Germline V lookup: CDR1 MNHEY, CDR2 SVGAGI. V lost 5 bases to trimming and J lost 2 bases; unmatched junction nucleotides: 5. CDR3 length: 14 amino acids. CDR3 nucleotide sequence: TGTGCCAGCAGTCCTCCGGGACAGAACTATGGCTACACCTTC. Its protein is CASSPPGQNYGYTF.